The T cell receptor beta chain under discussion was sequenced for a study of beta chain features in type 1 diabetes. Overall study results and limits: The similarity of naive, central memory and Treg TCRB repertoires appeared greater among patients than among healthy donors.

Germline-derived CDR1 and CDR2 are GTSNPN and SVGIG (reference sequence). This CDR3 is built from 13 residues. V shed 8 bases, J shed 3 bases, and the junction held 9 bases outside the gene matches. Every bit of the isolated RNA underwent reverse transcription, so sequencing read expressed TCRB transcripts. Assay used: immunoSEQ multiplex PCR; TCRdb lists only in-frame clones, some missing. The repertoire includes about 290,000 clones, under 8.5% of them detected once, and roughly 0.94% sits in the top ten. Of note for this clone: The antigen remains undetermined.

This sequence joins TRBV30 and TRBJ2-7; TRBD1 matches at 8 bases. Sequencing was performed on central memory CD4+ T cells from blood. This TCR came from a young woman in good health. DNA of the CDR3: TGTGCCAGAACCGGGACAGGCGGCTACGAGCAGTACTTC. Translating it yields CARTGTGGYEQYF.